Sequencing of this T cell receptor (beta chain) was carried out in a study of glioma-infiltrating T cells after dendritic cell vaccination. J gave up 0 bases and V 5 bases, and 13 bases lay outside the gene matches. The CDR3 length is 18 residues. The germline V gene has CDR1 SGHVS and CDR2 FQNEAQ. The repertoire was sequenced with immunoSEQ multiplex PCR; TCRdb's copy has only in-frame clones and lacks some. Among more than 20,000 clones listed, less than 85% were seen once. The TCR was taken from a human donor with glioblastoma. This chain connects TRBV7-8 to TRBJ2-7, with TRBD2 matching over 10 bases. The sample here was blood, taken before dendritic cell vaccination. CDR3 amino acids: CASSLYVLAGESSYEQYF. Written as DNA, the CDR3 is TGTGCCAGCAGCCTTTACGTTCTAGCGGGAGAGAGCTCCTACGAGCAGTACTTC.